This is a list of T cell receptor beta chains from one sample in a study of CD8+ T cells in alopecia areata. Repertoires were generated with immunoSEQ multiplex PCR, while TCRdb's copy carries only in-frame clones and drops some. The data show 89,000 or so clones, with roughly 51% seen just once and around 5.7% held by the top ten. Sequenced: NKG2D-high CD8+ T cells sorted from blood. The receptors originated from a human donor with alopecia areata. CDR3s include the opening cysteine and the closing phenylalanine or tryptophan. The D gene is left open where the match is weak. Some rows mark clone size as missing; the rest say once, few, many or name a class of expanded clone.

d_gene | j_gene | abundance | v_gene | CDR3nt | CDR3aa
. | TRBJ2-3 | . | TRBV5-1 | TGCGCCAGCAGCTTGGTAAATACGCAGTATTTT | CASSLVNTQYF
TRBD1 | TRBJ2-1 | few | TRBV4-3 | TGCGCCAGCAGCCAAGCGGTGGACAGGGGATACAATGAGCAGTTCTTC | CASSQAVDRGYNEQFF
TRBD1 | TRBJ2-7 | few | TRBV5-6 | TGTGCCAGCAGCCAAGGGACAGCCTACGAGCAGTACTTC | CASSQGTAYEQYF
. | TRBJ2-2 | few | TRBV28 | TGTGCCAGCAGTTTTGGGACCGGGGAGCTGTTTTTT | CASSFGTGELFF
. | TRBJ2-5 | few | TRBV29-1 | TGCAGCGTTGAAGGGGCAGCAGTCTTACTCGAAGAGACCCAGTACTTC | CSVEGAAVLLEETQYF
. | TRBJ2-7 | . | TRBV25-1 | TGTGCCAGCAGTACAGGTGCTGGCTACGAGCAGTACTTC | CASSTGAGYEQYF
. | TRBJ2-5 | few | TRBV4-1 | TGCGCCAGCAGCCAAGGAGACCTGGAGAGAGAGACCCAGTACTTC | CASSQGDLERETQYF
. | TRBJ1-1 | . | TRBV27 | TGTGCCAGCAGTTTTGGGGGGCGCGAAGCTTTCTTT | CASSFGGREAFF
TRBD2 | TRBJ2-5 | . | TRBV30 | TGTGCCTGGAGTCCCCCATGGACTAGCGGGAGAAACCAAGAGACCCAGTACTTC | CAWSPPWTSGRNQETQYF
. | TRBJ2-5 | . | TRBV29-1 | TGCAGCGTTGTTCCAGGGGCAGAGACCCAGTACTTC | CSVVPGAETQYF
. | TRBJ2-2 | . | TRBV4-3 | TGCGCCAGCAGCCACGGCGGGGAGCTGTTTTTT | CASSHGGELFF
. | TRBJ2-7 | once | TRBV2 | TGTGCCAGCAGTGAAGAAGTAGGACTCTTGTACGAGCAGTACTTC | CASSEEVGLLYEQYF
. | TRBJ2-7 | . | TRBV20-1 | TGCAGTGCTAGTAGCGGAGTCGAGCAGTACTTC | CSASSGVEQYF
TRBD1 | TRBJ2-5 | . | TRBV6-5 | TGTGCCAGCAGTTGGGACAGCCAAGAGACCCAGTACTTC | CASSWDSQETQYF
TRBD1 | TRBJ2-2 | . | TRBV7-9 | TGTGCCAGCAGCGATGACAGGGCGAACACCGGGGAGCTGTTTTTT | CASSDDRANTGELFF
TRBD2 | TRBJ2-1 | . | TRBV4-1 | TGCGCCAGCAGCCGATGGACTAGCGGGAGTAATGAGCAGTTCTTC | CASSRWTSGSNEQFF
. | TRBJ2-7 | . | TRBV5-6 | TGTGCCAGCAGCTCTGGGACTCCTTCCTACGAGCAGTACTTC | CASSSGTPSYEQYF
. | TRBJ2-2 | . | TRBV29-1 | TGCAGCGTTGTTTTCACCGGGGAGCTGTTTTTT | CSVVFTGELFF
TRBD2 | TRBJ2-7 | . | TRBV29-1 | TGCAGCGTTGAAGGGCTAGCGGGCGAATACGAGCAGTACTTC | CSVEGLAGEYEQYF
TRBD1 | TRBJ1-1 | few | TRBV10-3 | TGTGCCATCAGCCACAGGGGATTGTACATGAACACTGAAGCTTTCTTT | CAISHRGLYMNTEAFF
. | TRBJ2-7 | few | TRBV5-6 | TGTGCCAGCAGCTTGGGGCAGTCCTACGAGCAGTACTTC | CASSLGQSYEQYF
. | TRBJ2-7 | few | TRBV7-9 | TGTGCCAGCAGCTTAAACAACGGCGAGCAGTACTTC | CASSLNNGEQYF
. | TRBJ2-7 | few | TRBV29-1 | TGCAGCGTTGTGGGGAGTGAGCAGTACTTC | CSVVGSEQYF
TRBD1 | TRBJ1-1 | . | TRBV27 | TGTGCCAGCAGTTTAGCCGGGACAGGGGAAGCTTTCTTT | CASSLAGTGEAFF
. | TRBJ2-5 | few | TRBV5-4 | TGTGCCAGCAGCTTTACAGGGGAGGAGCAGTACTTC | CASSFTGEEQYF
. | TRBJ2-7 | few | TRBV2 | TGTGCCAGCAGTGGGGTGGACGAGCAGTACTTC | CASSGVDEQYF
TRBD2 | TRBJ2-2 | . | TRBV9 | TGTGCCAGCAGCGGGGGACTAGCGGGGGACTACACCGGGGAGCTGTTTTTT | CASSGGLAGDYTGELFF
. | TRBJ2-3 | once | TRBV2 | TGTGCCAGCAGTGTGACTAGAGGGGCAGATACGCAGTATTTT | CASSVTRGADTQYF
TRBD2 | TRBJ2-1 | . | TRBV7-6 | TGTGCCAGCAGCCCAAGACACGCTCGGGGGGATGAGCAGTTCTTC | CASSPRHARGDEQFF